The rows below give T cell receptor beta chains drawn from one sample of a study of T cell clusters in autoimmune cytopenias. TCRdb reprocessed the multiplex PCR reads and reports one entry per CDR3 protein, with no DNA. The table lists about 11,000 distinct CDR3 sequences. These data were also reused for a study on T cell repertoires in aging, cancer and after chemotherapy.

Sequenced input: peripheral blood. Source of these receptors: a human donor in good health. Each CDR3 is given with its conserved first and last residue.

>TRBV5-4|TRBJ1-1
CASSGGGFYTEAFF
>TRBV30|TRBJ1-6
CAWGTGTGLNSPLHF
>TRBV12-3/TRBV12-4|TRBJ2-5
CASSQTSGVETQYF
>TRBV19|TRBJ1-5
CASSTRERSNQPQHF
>TRBV19|TRBJ2-1
CASSIGGSEYNEQFF
>TRBV27|TRBJ2-2
CASSPPGTYTGELFF
>TRBV19|TRBJ1-1
CASRDRGQDTEAFF
>TRBV29-1|TRBJ1-4
CSVGGGTANEKLFF
>TRBV27|TRBJ1-5
CASSRTANQPQHF
>TRBV18|TRBJ2-3
CASSTSGDRDSDTQYF